This TCR beta chain was identified during a study of blood T cell repertoires in COVID-19. Turning to the study itself: Donors in the United States, Italy and Spain gave samples during acute or convalescent COVID-19. The analysed material was cDNA or gDNA that came from T cells, B-cell-depleted T cells, or PBMCs.

V lost 4 bases to trimming and J lost 7 bases, with 13 bases between them. The CDR3 has 13 amino acids. From germline, CDR1 is SNHLY and CDR2 FYNNEI. Authors' analysis steps: How many nucleated cells were present was estimated from reference gene primer amplification. The assay was immunoSEQ multiplex PCR, and TCRdb's table has in-frame clones only and misses some. V and J calls and clone size are copied from that table; D and trimming were computed from the DNA. The data show around 270,000 clones, roughly 84% seen once. Material for sequencing was peripheral blood. V and J are TRBV2 and TRBJ1-1; D is ambiguous. This receptor was obtained from a woman between 40 and 55 years old who had recovered from COVID-19. The CDR3, as DNA: TGTGCCAGCAGTGTATCCGCGCTGAGTGAAGCTTTCTTT. Translated, it gives CASSVSALSEAFF.